This T cell receptor (beta chain) was found in a study of identical twins. Template switching introduced a universal primer site, and the cDNA bore unique molecular identifiers. TCRdb called the 5' RACE reads again in MiXCR, with one record for every CDR3 protein. The data show more than 1.5 million distinct CDR3 sequences, around a third seen once. Between the trimmed V and J ends, which lost 3 bases and 1 base, there was a span of 16 bases. Germline assignment: CDR1 MNHEY and CDR2 SMNVEV (reference sequence). The CDR3 contains 16 residues. The TCR comes from a newborn girl in good health. The chain joins TRBV27 to TRBJ2-7; D not certain. The sequenced material came from cord blood. The DNA for the CDR3 is TGTGCCAGCAGTTTTGATGGCCCTAGAACTTCCTACGAGCAGTACTTC. Translating gives CASSFDGPRTSYEQYF.